The T cell receptor (beta chain) under discussion was sequenced for a study of identical twins. Study observations and caveats: Whereas memory repertoires showed no such difference, abundant cord blood beta clonotypes carried fewer insertions.

Among all donors, each was a healthy Caucasian. The germline V gene has CDR1 ENHRY and CDR2 SYGVKD. CDR3 length: 15 residues. The trim removed 6 bases at V and 4 bases at J, leaving 3 bases unmatched. This clonotype was detected ten times or more. No antigen is known for it. TCRdb reprocessed the 5' RACE reads with MiXCR, giving one entry per CDR3 protein. The data contain about 890,000 distinct CDR3 sequences, approximately 13% of them singletons. This sample also belongs to another study, concerning yellow fever vaccine responses in identical twins.

This clonotype was sampled from a woman aged 18-29 years in good health. The source material was PBMCs. This chain links TRBV10-3 with TRBJ2-3; TRBD2 matches 14 bases. This CDR3 is CAISGLAGGADTQYF. CDR3 in DNA: TGTGCCATCAGCGGACTAGCGGGAGGAGCAGATACGCAGTATTTT.